Listed here is a single T cell receptor beta chain. Looked up from germline, CDR1 is MNHEY and CDR2 is SVGAGI. V was cut by 11 bases and J by 4 bases, with 20 bases left in between. The CDR3 is 14 amino acids. Generated by immunoSEQ multiplex PCR, the TCRdb table keeps only in-frame clones and is missing some. Of some 67,000 clones in the sample, around 92% were seen once. The sample comes from a study of control samples from healthy donors and cancer patients. This sequence joins TRBV6-5 and TRBJ1-1, with D perhaps TRBD1 (5 bases). This clonotype originated in a man aged 55 to 70 with lung cancer. Sequenced: PBMCs. The DNA of the CDR3 is TGTGCCGCACTCAAAGGTGGGGCAGGCACTGAAGCTTTCTTT. It codes for CAALKGGAGTEAFF.